The entry below describes one T cell receptor (beta chain). A much larger clonotype is one base distant, so this may be a read error. This CDR3 spans 14 amino acids. The ends lost 8 bases at V and 1 base at J; junction bases unmatched: 7. Germline CDR1 MNHNY, CDR2 SVGAGI (reference sequence). It was unsorted whole blood that yielded blood RNA, and germline DNA was also extracted. Production of TCR beta cDNA used around 500 ng total RNA together with a constant-region primer. Libraries for TCR beta were built through three nested multiplex PCR rounds, which together made up a slightly modified ARM-PCR procedure. Primers for the first two PCR rounds were TRBV1-TRBV30 forward primers and a C-beta reverse primer (around 11 cycles per round). Each CDR3 protein is one row after TCRdb ran MiXCR on the multiplex PCR reads. The sample contains 190,000 or so distinct CDR3 sequences, about 65% of which appear only once.

The data derive from a study of tumor-infiltrating lymphocytes in primary liver carcinoma. The origin of this receptor is a woman aged 60-70 years with primary liver carcinoma and hepatitis B virus infection. The sequenced sample consisted of peripheral blood. The chain has TRBV6-6 and TRBJ1-1; TRBD1 aligns across 7 bases. The DNA for the CDR3 is TGTGCCAGCGCCAGGGGACAGACGAACACTGAAGCTTTCTTT. It codes for CASARGQTNTEAFF.